Presented here are 9 T cell receptor beta chains from one specimen sequenced in a study of blood T cell repertoires in COVID-19. TCRdb's table, derived via immunoSEQ multiplex PCR, lists solely in-frame clones and lacks some. This table has fewer than 350,000 clones, roughly nine tenths appearing once. Sample: PBMCs or T cells enriched from blood (not recorded which). Source of these receptors: a woman in her thirties or forties who had recovered from COVID-19.

The chain couples TRBV5-1 to TRBJ2-7, with TRBD2 matching over 12 bases. The V gene's germline CDR1 is SGHRS and CDR2 YFSETQ. This CDR3 spans 16 amino acids. Unmatched junction bases numbered 12, after V lost 4 bases and J lost 7 bases. The CDR3 is CASSPNLLAGGSEQYF. For the CDR3, the DNA is TGCGCCAGCAGCCCGAATCTACTAGCGGGGGGTAGTGAGCAGTACTTC.

The chain employs TRBV7-9 and TRBJ2-7, with 8 bases that match TRBD2. CDR3 length: 14 residues. CDR1 is SEHNR, CDR2 FQNEAQ, per germline (reference sequence). J lost 2 bases, V lost 10 bases, and 10 bases had no gene match. DNA for the CDR3: TGTGCCATCGCGCGGGGGGACGGCCCCTACGAGCAGTACTTC. As protein: CAIARGDGPYEQYF.

This chain joins TRBV5-1 and TRBJ2-2, with D maybe TRBD1 (6 bases). Germline lookup yields CDR1 SGHRS and CDR2 YFSETQ. The CDR3 sequence is 14 residues long. V was clipped by 7 bases and J by 3 bases, with 13 bases between them. The CDR3 protein is CASAGRGDTGELFF. CDR3 in DNA: TGCGCCAGCGCTGGCAGGGGTGACACCGGGGAGCTGTTTTTT.

This chain connects TRBV9 to TRBJ2-5, with 8 bases identical to TRBD2. V was pared by 0 bases and J by 4 bases, with 8 bases of the junction left unmatched. Germline loops: CDR1 SGDLS, CDR2 YYNGEE. The CDR3 extends over 16 amino acids. CDR3 bases: TGTGCCAGCAGCGTAGGGGGCGGGAGGTATAGAGAGACCCAGTACTTC. It is translated as CASSVGGGRYRETQYF.

The chain combines TRBV7-3 with TRBJ2-5; D not resolved. CDR1 is SGHTA and CDR2 is FQGTGA in the germline V gene. The CDR3 is 13 residues long. The V and J ends lost 6 bases and 4 bases respectively, with 12 bases between them. CDR3 region: CASSERNAETQYF. DNA for the CDR3: TGTGCCAGCAGTGAGCGCAATGCAGAGACCCAGTACTTC.

CDR3 coding DNA: TGTGCCAGCAGTGAATATATGCGCACAGGGGCCTACGAGCAGTACTTC. Translated, it gives CASSEYMRTGAYEQYF. V and J are TRBV25-1 and TRBJ2-7; 7 bases match TRBD1. This CDR3 is 16 amino acids long. Germline CDR1 and CDR2: MGHDK and SYGVNS. V lost 0 bases to trimming and J lost 2 bases; unmatched junction nucleotides: 7.

J is TRBJ2-7 and V is TRBV15; the match to TRBD2 covers 7 bases. This CDR3 comprises 15 residues. The germline CDR1 and CDR2 sequences are LNHNV and YYDKDF (reference sequence). The trim removed 2 bases at V and 1 base at J, leaving 5 bases unmatched. The CDR3, as DNA: TGTGCCACCAGCAGACCGGGAGCGGGATCCTACGAGCAGTACTTC. It is translated as CATSRPGAGSYEQYF.

The chain combines TRBV18 with TRBJ2-7; TRBD2 is a possible D gene (6 bases). The CDR3 loop spans 15 amino acids. The V end lost 5 bases, the J end lost 7 bases, and 21 bases lay between the germline ends. Germline V CDR1 and CDR2: KGHSH, LQKENI. For the CDR3, the DNA is TGTGCCAGCTCAGGCGCCATGGGAGGACCGGGAGAGCAGTACTTC. Its protein product is CASSGAMGGPGEQYF.

The genes are TRBV7-2 and TRBJ2-7; a possible D gene is TRBD1 (6 bases). This CDR3 region has 13 residues. The germline V gene has CDR1 SGHTA and CDR2 FQGNSA. V shed 5 bases and J shed 1 base, with 9 bases lying between them. The CDR3 loop is CASSRDRSYEQYF. DNA for the CDR3: TGTGCCAGCAGCCGAGACAGGTCCTACGAGCAGTACTTC.